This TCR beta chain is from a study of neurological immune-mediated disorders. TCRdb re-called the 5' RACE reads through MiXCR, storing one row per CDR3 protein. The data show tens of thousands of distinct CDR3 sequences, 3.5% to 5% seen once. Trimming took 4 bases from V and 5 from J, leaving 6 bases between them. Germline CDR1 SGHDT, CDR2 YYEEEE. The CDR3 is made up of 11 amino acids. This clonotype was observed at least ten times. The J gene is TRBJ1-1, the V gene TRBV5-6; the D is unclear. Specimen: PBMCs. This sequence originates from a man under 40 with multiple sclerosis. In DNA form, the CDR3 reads TGTGCCAGCAGCCTGGAGACTGAAGCTTTCTTT. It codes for CASSLETEAFF.